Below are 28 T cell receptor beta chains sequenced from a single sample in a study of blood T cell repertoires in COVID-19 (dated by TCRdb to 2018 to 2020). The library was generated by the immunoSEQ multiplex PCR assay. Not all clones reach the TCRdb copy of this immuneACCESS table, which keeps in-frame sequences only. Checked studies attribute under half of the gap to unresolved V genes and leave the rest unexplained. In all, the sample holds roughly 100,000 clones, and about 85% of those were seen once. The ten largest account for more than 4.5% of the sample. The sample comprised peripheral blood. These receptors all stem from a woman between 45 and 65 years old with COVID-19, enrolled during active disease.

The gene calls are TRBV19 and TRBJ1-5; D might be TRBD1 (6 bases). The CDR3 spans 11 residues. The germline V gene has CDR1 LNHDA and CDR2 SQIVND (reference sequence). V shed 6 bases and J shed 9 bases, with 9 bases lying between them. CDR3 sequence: CASSQGLPQHF. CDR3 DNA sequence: TGTGCCAGTAGCCAGGGGTTGCCCCAGCATTTT.

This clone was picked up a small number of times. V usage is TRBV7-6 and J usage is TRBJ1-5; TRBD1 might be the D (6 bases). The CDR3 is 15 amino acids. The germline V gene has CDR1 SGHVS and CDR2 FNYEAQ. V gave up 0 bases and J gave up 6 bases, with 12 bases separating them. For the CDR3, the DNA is TGTGCCAGCAGCTTAGCACCCAGGGGCGGTCAGCCCCAGCATTTT. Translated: CASSLAPRGGQPQHF.

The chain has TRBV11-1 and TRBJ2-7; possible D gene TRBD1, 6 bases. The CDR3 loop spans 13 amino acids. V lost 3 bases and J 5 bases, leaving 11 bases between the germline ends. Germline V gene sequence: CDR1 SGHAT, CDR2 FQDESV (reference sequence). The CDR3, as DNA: TGTGCCAGCAGCTTCTCAGGGGCTGACGAGCAGTACTTC. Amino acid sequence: CASSFSGADEQYF.

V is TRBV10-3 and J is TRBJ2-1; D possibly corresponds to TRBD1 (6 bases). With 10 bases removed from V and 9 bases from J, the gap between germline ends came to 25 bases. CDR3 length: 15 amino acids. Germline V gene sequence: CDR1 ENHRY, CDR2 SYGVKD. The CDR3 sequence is CATQGIRTEESEQFF. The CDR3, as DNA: TGTGCCACCCAGGGGATTCGGACAGAAGAGTCTGAGCAGTTCTTC.

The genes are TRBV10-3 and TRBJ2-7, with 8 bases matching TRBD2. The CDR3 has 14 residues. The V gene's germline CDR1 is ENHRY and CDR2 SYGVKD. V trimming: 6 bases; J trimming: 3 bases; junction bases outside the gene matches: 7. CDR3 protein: CAISPTSGLYEQYF. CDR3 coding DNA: TGTGCCATCAGCCCCACTAGCGGCCTCTACGAGCAGTACTTC.

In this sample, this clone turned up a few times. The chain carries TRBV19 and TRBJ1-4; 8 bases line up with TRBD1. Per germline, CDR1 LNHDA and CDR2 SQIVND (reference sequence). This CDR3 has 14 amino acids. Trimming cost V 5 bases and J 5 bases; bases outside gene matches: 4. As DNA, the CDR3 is TGTGCCAGTAGTGTCCGGGACAGGAATGAAAAACTGTTTTTT. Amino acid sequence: CASSVRDRNEKLFF.

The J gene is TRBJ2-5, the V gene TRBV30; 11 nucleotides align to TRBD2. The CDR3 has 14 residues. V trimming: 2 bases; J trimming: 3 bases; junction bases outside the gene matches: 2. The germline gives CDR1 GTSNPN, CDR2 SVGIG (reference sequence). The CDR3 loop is CAWSPGLAEETQYF. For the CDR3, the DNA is TGTGCCTGGAGTCCGGGACTAGCGGAAGAGACCCAGTACTTC.

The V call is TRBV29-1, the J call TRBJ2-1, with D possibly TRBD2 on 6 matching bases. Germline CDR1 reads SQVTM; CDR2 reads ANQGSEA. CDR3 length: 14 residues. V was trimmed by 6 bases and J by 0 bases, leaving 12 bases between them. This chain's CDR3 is CSVDYPSSYNEQFF. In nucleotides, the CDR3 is TGCAGCGTGGACTATCCGAGCTCCTACAATGAGCAGTTCTTC.

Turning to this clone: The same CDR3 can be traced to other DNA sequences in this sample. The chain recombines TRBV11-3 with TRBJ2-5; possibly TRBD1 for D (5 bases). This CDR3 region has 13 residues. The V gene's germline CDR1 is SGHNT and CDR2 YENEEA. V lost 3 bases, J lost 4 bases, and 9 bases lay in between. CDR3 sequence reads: CASSLGLRETQYF. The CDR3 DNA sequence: TGTGCCAGCAGCTTGGGGCTTCGAGAGACCCAGTACTTC.

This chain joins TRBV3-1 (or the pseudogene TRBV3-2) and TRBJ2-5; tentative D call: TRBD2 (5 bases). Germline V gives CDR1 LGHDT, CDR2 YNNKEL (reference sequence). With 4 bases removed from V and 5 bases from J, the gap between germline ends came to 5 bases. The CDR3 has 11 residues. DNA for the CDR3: TGTGCCAGCAGCCCGGGGGAGACCCAGTACTTC. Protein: CASSPGETQYF.

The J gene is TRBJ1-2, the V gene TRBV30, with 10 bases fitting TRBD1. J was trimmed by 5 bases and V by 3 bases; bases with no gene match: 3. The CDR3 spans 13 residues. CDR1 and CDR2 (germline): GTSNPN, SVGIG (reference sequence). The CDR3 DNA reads TGTGCCTGGAGGGCGGGACAGGGGTATGGCTACACCTTC. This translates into CAWRAGQGYGYTF. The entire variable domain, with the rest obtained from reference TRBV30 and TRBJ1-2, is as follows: SQTIHQWPATLVQPVGSPLSLECTVEGTSNPNLYWYRQAAGRGLQLLFYSVGIGQISSEVPQNLSASRPQDRQFILSSKKLLLSDSGFYLCAWRAGQGYGYTFGSGTRLTVV.

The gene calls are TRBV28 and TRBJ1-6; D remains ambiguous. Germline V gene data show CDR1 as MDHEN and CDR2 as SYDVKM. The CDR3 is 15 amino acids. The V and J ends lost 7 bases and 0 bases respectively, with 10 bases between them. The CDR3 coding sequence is TGTGCCAGCACCGGCGGGCTCTCCTATAATTCACCCCTCCACTTT. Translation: CASTGGLSYNSPLHF.

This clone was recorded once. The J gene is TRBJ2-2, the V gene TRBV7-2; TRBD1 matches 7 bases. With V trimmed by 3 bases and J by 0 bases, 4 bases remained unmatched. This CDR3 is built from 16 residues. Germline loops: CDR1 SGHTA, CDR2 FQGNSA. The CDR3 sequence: CASSLDRKANTGELFF. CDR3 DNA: TGTGCCAGCAGCTTGGACAGGAAAGCGAACACCGGGGAGCTGTTTTTT.

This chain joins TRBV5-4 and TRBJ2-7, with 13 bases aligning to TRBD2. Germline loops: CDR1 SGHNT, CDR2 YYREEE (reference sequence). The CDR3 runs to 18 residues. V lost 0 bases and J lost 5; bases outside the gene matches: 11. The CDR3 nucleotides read TGTGCCAGCAGCTTGGCCGCCGGCGGGACTAGCGGGGCTCACGAGCAGTACTTC. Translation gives CASSLAAGGTSGAHEQYF.

Here the CDR3 reads CAWRIPGQATYEQYF. The CDR3 nucleotides are TGTGCCTGGAGGATACCGGGACAGGCCACCTACGAGCAGTACTTC. The chain carries TRBV30 and TRBJ2-7; 8 bases align to TRBD1. The germline V gene encodes CDR1 GTSNPN and CDR2 SVGIG (reference sequence). There are 15 residues in the CDR3. Germline trimming cut 3 bases from V and 2 bases from J; bases unmatched to any gene: 9.

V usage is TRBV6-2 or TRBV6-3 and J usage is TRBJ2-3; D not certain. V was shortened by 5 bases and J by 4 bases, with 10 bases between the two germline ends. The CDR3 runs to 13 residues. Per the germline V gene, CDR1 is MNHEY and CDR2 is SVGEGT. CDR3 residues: CASSPDIADTQYF. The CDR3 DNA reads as TGTGCCAGCAGTCCCGACATAGCAGATACGCAGTATTTT.

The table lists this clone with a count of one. DNA for the CDR3: TGTGCCAGTAGTGTCTTGACAGGTTCGCTCTCTGGAAACACCATATATTTT. It is translated as CASSVLTGSLSGNTIYF. The J gene is TRBJ1-3, the V gene TRBV19, with D perhaps TRBD1 (6 bases). The germline CDR1 and CDR2 sequences are LNHDA and SQIVND (reference sequence). CDR3 length: 17 amino acids. With 5 bases removed from V and 0 bases from J, the gap between germline ends came to 17 bases.

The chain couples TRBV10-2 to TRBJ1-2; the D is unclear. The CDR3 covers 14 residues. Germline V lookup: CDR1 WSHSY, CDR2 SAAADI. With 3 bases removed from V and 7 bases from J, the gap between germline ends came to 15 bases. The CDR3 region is CASSDLEDGIGYTF. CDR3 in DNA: TGCGCCAGCAGTGACCTCGAGGACGGGATTGGCTACACCTTC.

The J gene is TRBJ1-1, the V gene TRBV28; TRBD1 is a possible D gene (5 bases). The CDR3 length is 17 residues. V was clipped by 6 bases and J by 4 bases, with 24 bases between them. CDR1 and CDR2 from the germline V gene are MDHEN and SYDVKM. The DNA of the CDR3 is TGTGCCAGCAGCCCACACATTACGGGATCGGGGGGCACTGAAGCTTTCTTT. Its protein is CASSPHITGSGGTEAFF.

CDR3 nucleotides: TGTGCCAGCAGCTTACGGGAAAGCTCCTACAATGAGCAGTTCTTC. Its translation is CASSLRESSYNEQFF. The rearrangement links TRBV7-3 to TRBJ2-1; perhaps TRBD2 as D (5 bases). This CDR3 has 15 residues. Germline V lookup: CDR1 SGHTA, CDR2 FQGTGA. V dropped 2 bases and J dropped 0 bases, with 8 bases sitting between them.

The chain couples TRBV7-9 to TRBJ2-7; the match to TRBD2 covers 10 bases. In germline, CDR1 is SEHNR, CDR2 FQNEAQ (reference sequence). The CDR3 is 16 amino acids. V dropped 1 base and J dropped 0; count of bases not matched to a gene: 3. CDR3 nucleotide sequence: TGTGCCAGCAGCTTAGGCATAGCGGGGGGCTCCTACGAGCAGTACTTC. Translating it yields CASSLGIAGGSYEQYF.

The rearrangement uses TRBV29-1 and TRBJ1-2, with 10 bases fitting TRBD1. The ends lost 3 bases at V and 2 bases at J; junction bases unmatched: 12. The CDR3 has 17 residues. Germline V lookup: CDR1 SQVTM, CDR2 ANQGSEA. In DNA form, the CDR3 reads TGCAGCGTTGATAATGCGGCAGGGGACAGGGGCAACTATGGCTACACCTTC. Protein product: CSVDNAAGDRGNYGYTF.

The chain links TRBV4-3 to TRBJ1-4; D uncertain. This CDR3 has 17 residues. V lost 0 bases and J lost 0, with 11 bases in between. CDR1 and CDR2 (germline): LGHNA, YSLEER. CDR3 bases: TGCGCCAGCAGCCAAGATTTTAGCCCCACAACTAATGAAAAACTGTTTTTT. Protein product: CASSQDFSPTTNEKLFF.

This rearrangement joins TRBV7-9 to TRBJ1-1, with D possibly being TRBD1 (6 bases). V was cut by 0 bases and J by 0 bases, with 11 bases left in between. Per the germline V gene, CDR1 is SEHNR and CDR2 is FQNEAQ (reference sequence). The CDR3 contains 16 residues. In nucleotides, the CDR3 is TGTGCCAGCAGCTTAGCGGGGGGGCGGCTGAACACTGAAGCTTTCTTT. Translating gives CASSLAGGRLNTEAFF.

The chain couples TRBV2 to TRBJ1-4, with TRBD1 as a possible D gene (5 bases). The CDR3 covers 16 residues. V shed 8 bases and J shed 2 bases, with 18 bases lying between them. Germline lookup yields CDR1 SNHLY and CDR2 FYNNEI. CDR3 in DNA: TGTGCCAGCTCGAAGGGGAGGAGTAGGACTAATGAAAAACTGTTTTTT. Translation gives CASSKGRSRTNEKLFF.

In DNA form, the CDR3 reads TGTGCTAGTTGCAGTCACAATCAGCCCCAGCATTTT. Residues: CASCSHNQPQHF. The chain couples TRBV12-5 to TRBJ1-5; no clear D. V was cut by 8 bases and J by 3 bases, with 8 bases left in between. CDR1 and CDR2 (germline): LGHNT, FRNRAP. The CDR3 totals 12 residues.

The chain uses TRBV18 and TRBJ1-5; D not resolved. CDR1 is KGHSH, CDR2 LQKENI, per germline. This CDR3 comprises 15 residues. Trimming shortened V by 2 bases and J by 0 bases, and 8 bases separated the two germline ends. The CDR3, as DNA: TGTGCCAGCTCACCAACCAGAAATAGCAATCAGCCCCAGCATTTT. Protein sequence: CASSPTRNSNQPQHF.

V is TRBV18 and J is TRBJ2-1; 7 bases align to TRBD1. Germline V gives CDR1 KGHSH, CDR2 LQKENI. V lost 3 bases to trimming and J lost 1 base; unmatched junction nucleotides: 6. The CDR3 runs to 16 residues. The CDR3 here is CASSPPGQLSYNEQFF. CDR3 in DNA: TGTGCCAGCTCACCCCCGGGACAGCTTTCCTACAATGAGCAGTTCTTC.